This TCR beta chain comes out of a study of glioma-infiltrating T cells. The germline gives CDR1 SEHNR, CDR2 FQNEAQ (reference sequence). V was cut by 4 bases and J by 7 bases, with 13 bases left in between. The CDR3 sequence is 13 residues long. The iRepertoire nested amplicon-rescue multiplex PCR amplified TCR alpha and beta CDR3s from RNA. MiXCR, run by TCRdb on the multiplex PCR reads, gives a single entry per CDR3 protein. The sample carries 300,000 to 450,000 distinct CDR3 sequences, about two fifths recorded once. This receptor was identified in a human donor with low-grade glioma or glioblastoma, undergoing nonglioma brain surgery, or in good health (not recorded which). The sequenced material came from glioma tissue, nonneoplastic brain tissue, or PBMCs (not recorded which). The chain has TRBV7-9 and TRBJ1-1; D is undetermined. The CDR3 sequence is CASSSPLGGEAFF. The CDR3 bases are TGTGCCAGCAGCTCCCCCCTCGGTGGTGAAGCTTTCTTT.